Sequencing of this TCR beta chain was carried out in a study of blood T cell repertoires in COVID-19. The overall study: Sites in the United States, Italy and Spain provided acute and convalescent COVID-19 samples. In each case, the material was cDNA or gDNA derived from T cells, B-cell-depleted T cells, or PBMCs.

The CDR3 is 15 residues long. Trimming removed 4 bases at V and 4 bases at J, with 15 bases between. The germline gives CDR1 SGHDT, CDR2 YYEEEE. In the authors' workflow: How many nucleated cells were present was estimated from reference gene primer amplification. This table comes from immunoSEQ multiplex PCR, and its TCRdb copy is limited to in-frame clones, with some not included. Clone size and the V and J calls come from that table; the DNA yielded D and trimming. The repertoire holds 250,000 to 350,000 clones, with 85% to 90% as singletons. Material for sequencing was peripheral blood. This TCR derives from a man aged 25-40 years with acute or convalescent COVID-19. The rearrangement joins TRBV5-6 to TRBJ1-3, with a tentative D call TRBD1 (6 bases). The CDR3 sequence is CASSRRQASGNTIYF. For the CDR3, the DNA is TGTGCCAGCAGCCGACGACAGGCATCCGGAAACACCATATATTTT.